This TCR beta chain was documented in a study of vaccination and CD4 T cells after COVID-19. Study at large: Investigators stimulated cells with overlapping spike peptides drawn from SARS-CoV-2, HCoV-NL63, HCoV-OC43 and HCoV-229E. Either a CEFX pool, an HIV-1 Nef pool, or no peptide was added to control cultures.

A remark on this clonotype: The antigen is not known.

Sequencing of the DNA from cultured CD4+ T cells was carried out with the Oncomine TCR Beta short-read assay. TCRdb analysed the PCR reads with MiXCR anew, one entry per CDR3 protein. The data show some 9,000 distinct CDR3 sequences, 30% to 40% seen once. CDR3 length equals 14 residues. The germline gives CDR1 SQVTM, CDR2 ANQGSEA. V was clipped by 2 bases and J by 5 bases; unmatched bases: 7. Stated treatment: roughly 11-day PBMC culture with coronavirus spike peptide pools or control peptides (ViraFEST assay). The TCR originated in a human donor who had recovered from COVID-19. The chain joins TRBV29-1 to TRBJ1-1; 8 bases are shared with TRBD1. What was sequenced was CD4+ T cells from blood, cultured in vitro. This chain's CDR3 is CSVEKTGGFTEAFF. The DNA of the CDR3 is TGCAGCGTTGAAAAAACAGGGGGTTTTACTGAAGCTTTCTTT.